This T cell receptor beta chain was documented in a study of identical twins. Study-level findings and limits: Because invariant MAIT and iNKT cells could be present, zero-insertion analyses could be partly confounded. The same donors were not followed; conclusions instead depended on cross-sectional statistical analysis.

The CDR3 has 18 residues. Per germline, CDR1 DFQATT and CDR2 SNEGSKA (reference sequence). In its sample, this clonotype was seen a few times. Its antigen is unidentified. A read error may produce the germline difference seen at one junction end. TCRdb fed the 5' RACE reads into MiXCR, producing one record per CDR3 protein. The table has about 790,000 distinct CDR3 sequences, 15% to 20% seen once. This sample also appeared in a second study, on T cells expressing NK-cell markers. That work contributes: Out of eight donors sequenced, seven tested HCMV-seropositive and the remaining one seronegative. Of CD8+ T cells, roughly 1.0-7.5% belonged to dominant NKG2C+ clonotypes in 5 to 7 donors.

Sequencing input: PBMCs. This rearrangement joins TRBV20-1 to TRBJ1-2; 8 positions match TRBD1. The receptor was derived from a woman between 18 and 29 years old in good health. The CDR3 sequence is CSARAPTGANPANYGYTF. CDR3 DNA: TGCAGTGCCAGAGCCCCGACAGGGGCTAATCCTGCTAACTATGGCTACACCTTC.